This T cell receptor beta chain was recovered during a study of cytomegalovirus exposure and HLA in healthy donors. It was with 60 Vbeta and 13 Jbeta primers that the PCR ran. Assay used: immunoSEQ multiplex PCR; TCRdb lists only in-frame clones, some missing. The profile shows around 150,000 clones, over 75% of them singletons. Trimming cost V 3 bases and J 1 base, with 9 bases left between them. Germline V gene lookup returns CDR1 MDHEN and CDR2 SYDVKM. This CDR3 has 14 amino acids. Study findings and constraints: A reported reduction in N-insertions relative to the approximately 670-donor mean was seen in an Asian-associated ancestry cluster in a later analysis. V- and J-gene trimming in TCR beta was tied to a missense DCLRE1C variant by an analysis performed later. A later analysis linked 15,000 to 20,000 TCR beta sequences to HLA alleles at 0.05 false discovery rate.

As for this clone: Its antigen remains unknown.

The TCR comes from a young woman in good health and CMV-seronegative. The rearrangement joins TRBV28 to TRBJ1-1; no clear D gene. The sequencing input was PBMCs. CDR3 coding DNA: TGTGCCAGCAGTTTCTACCCGGGGAACACTGAAGCTTTCTTT. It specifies CASSFYPGNTEAFF.